These 27 T cell receptor beta chains came from one sample sequenced in a study of T cells expressing NK-cell markers. With the 5' RACE reads reprocessed, TCRdb shows one record per CDR3 protein and no DNA. The sample totals about 32,000 distinct CDR3 sequences. The sample comprised blood T cells: a sorted CD56 or NKG2C T cell subset, CD4+ or CD8+ T cells, or bulk PBMC T cells (not recorded which). These TCRs come from a woman between 18 and 70 years old in good health.

The V call is TRBV15, the J call TRBJ2-7; TCRdb's D call of TRBD1 is untestable without DNA. Germline values: CDR1 LNHNV, CDR2 YYDKDF (reference sequence). This CDR3 is built from 14 residues. The CDR3 sequence: CATSTEGGLNEQYF. Together with reference TRBV15 and TRBJ2-7, the CDR3 gives the full variable domain: DAMVIQNPRYQVTQFGKPVTLSCSQTLNHNVMYWYQQKSSQAPKLLFHYYDKDFNNEADTPDNFQSRRPNTSFCFLDIRSPGLGDTAMYLCATSTEGGLNEQYFGPGTRLTVT.

The rearrangement joins TRBV7-9 to TRBJ2-6; TCRdb's D call, TRBD1, is unchecked because there is no DNA. The CDR3 has 15 residues. CDR1 and CDR2 from the germline V gene are SEHNR and FQNEAQ (reference sequence). The CDR3 sequence is CASSTKGAGANVLTF.

The J gene is TRBJ2-7, the V gene TRBV7-3; TCRdb indicates TRBD2, and absent DNA this call remains unverified. This CDR3 has 16 residues. CDR1 and CDR2 (germline): SGHTA, FQGTGA. The chain's CDR3 is CASSLGLAGGTYEQYF. The whole variable domain, filled in from reference TRBV7-3 and TRBJ2-7, reads GAGVSQTPSNKVTEKGKYVELRCDPISGHTALYWYRQSLGQGPEFLIYFQGTGAADDSGLPNDRFFAVRPEGSVSTLKIQRTERGDSAVYLCASSLGLAGGTYEQYFGPGTRLTVT.

Here the CDR3 reads CASSGGQKETQYF. The chain couples TRBV9 to TRBJ2-5; the D call from TCRdb, TRBD1, cannot be confirmed without DNA. Looked up from germline, CDR1 is SGDLS and CDR2 is YYNGEE. The CDR3 sequence is 13 residues long. The full variable domain, rest sourced from reference TRBV9 and TRBJ2-5, is DSGVTQTPKHLITATGQRVTLRCSPRSGDLSVYWYQQSLDQGLQFLIQYYNGEERAKGNILERFSAQQFPDLHSELNLSSLELGDSALYFCASSGGQKETQYFGPGTRLLVL.

The chain carries TRBV7-3 and TRBJ2-3; TCRdb calls TRBD1, which cannot be checked without DNA. Germline V gives CDR1 SGHTA, CDR2 FQGTGA. This CDR3 spans 15 amino acids. The chain's CDR3 is CASSPMGREADTQYF.

The genes are TRBV5-1 and TRBJ1-2. Germline CDR1 is SGHRS and CDR2 is YFSETQ. The length of the CDR3 is 16 residues. CDR3 residues: CASSLQPRSANYGYTF.

This sequence joins TRBV24-1 and TRBJ2-1; TCRdb proposes TRBD2, but this gene call is untestable without DNA. The CDR3 is 17 amino acids. Per the germline V gene, CDR1 is KGHDR and CDR2 is SFDVKD. The CDR3 spells CATSEWPSSGPYNEQFF.

V is TRBV27 and J is TRBJ2-7; no DNA is available, so the TRBD1 call from TCRdb remains unchecked. In germline, CDR1 is MNHEY, CDR2 SMNVEV (reference sequence). CDR3 length: 14 amino acids. The CDR3 region is CASSSPGVSYEQYF.

This clonotype is medium-sized by frequency. The chain recombines TRBV6-4 with TRBJ2-2. The CDR3 length is 13 residues. The germline gives CDR1 MRHNA, CDR2 SNTAGT. CDR3 sequence reads: CASSDRSTGELFF.

The chain uses TRBV25-1 and TRBJ2-7; TCRdb reports TRBD2, a call that lacks DNA to check it against. The CDR3 has 14 amino acids. Germline CDR1 is MGHDK and CDR2 is SYGVNS. CDR3 sequence reads: CASMGLAGFYEQYF.

The chain has TRBV5-1 and TRBJ2-5; without DNA, the TCRdb call of TRBD2 cannot be checked. Germline CDR1 reads SGHRS; CDR2 reads YFSETQ. This CDR3 is 16 amino acids long. The CDR3: CASSTPLAGDEGTQYF.

V is TRBV4-1 and J is TRBJ2-3; TCRdb indicates TRBD2, and absent DNA this call remains unverified. Germline V gene data show CDR1 as MGHRA and CDR2 as YSYEKL. The CDR3 runs to 17 residues. The CDR3 reads CASSQGGPSGSEYTQYF.

The chain has TRBV7-9 and TRBJ1-1; TCRdb's D call, TRBD1, is unchecked because there is no DNA. This CDR3 spans 15 amino acids. Germline V gene lookup returns CDR1 SEHNR and CDR2 FQNEAQ (reference sequence). The CDR3 sequence is CASSPPQGSNTEAFF.

The chain carries TRBV15 and TRBJ1-4; TCRdb names TRBD1, which stays unverified in the absence of DNA. CDR3 length equals 17 residues. Germline assignment: CDR1 LNHNV and CDR2 YYDKDF (reference sequence). The CDR3 reads CATSRAREGTTNEKLFF.

The rearrangement uses TRBV9 and TRBJ2-1; with no DNA, the TCRdb D assignment of TRBD1 cannot be verified. Germline V gene data show CDR1 as SGDLS and CDR2 as YYNGEE. CDR3 length: 14 residues. The CDR3 is CASNPGTAYNEQFF.

The chain combines TRBV28 with TRBJ1-1; with no DNA, the TCRdb D assignment of TRBD1 cannot be verified. The germline V gene has CDR1 MDHEN and CDR2 SYDVKM. This CDR3 is built from 13 residues. The CDR3 is CASQGQGNTEAFF. Complete variable domain (other parts from reference TRBV28 and TRBJ1-1): DVKVTQSSRYLVKRTGEKVFLECVQDMDHENMFWYRQDPGLGLRLIYFSYDVKMKEKGDIPEGYSVSREKKERFSLILESASTNQTSMYLCASQGQGNTEAFFGQGTRLTVV.

The V and J genes are TRBV29-1 and TRBJ1-1; lacking DNA, the TRBD1 call made by TCRdb goes unchecked. CDR3 length equals 14 residues. The V gene's germline CDR1 is SQVTM and CDR2 ANQGSEA. This chain's CDR3 is CSVENRDRGTEAFF.

The V and J genes are TRBV4-1 and TRBJ2-1; TCRdb's D call of TRBD2 is untestable without DNA. The CDR3 is made up of 17 amino acids. Germline CDR1 is MGHRA and CDR2 is YSYEKL. CDR3 amino acids: CASSQVGTSETLNEQFF.

CDR3 residues: CASSFMDRRYNEQFF. The chain has TRBV27 and TRBJ2-1. This CDR3 contains 15 residues. Germline V gene sequence: CDR1 MNHEY, CDR2 SMNVEV (reference sequence).

V gene TRBV19 combines with J gene TRBJ2-7; TCRdb picks TRBD2, but there is no DNA to check that call. This CDR3 is 18 amino acids long. The germline CDR1 and CDR2 sequences are LNHDA and SQIVND (reference sequence). The CDR3 spells CASSSGLAGAEFTYEQYF. The whole variable domain, filled in from reference TRBV19 and TRBJ2-7, reads DGGITQSPKYLFRKEGQNVTLSCEQNLNHDAMYWYRQDPGQGLRLIYYSQIVNDFQKGDIAEGYSVSREKKESFPLTVTSAQKNPTAFYLCASSSGLAGAEFTYEQYFGPGTRLTVT.

The rearrangement links TRBV27 to TRBJ2-7. Germline V gene data show CDR1 as MNHEY and CDR2 as SMNVEV (reference sequence). The CDR3 length is 16 residues. The CDR3 loop reads CASSLVLAGNSYEQYF.

The rearrangement uses TRBV6-4 and TRBJ2-2. The CDR3 length is 15 residues. The germline gives CDR1 MRHNA, CDR2 SNTAGT. CDR3 protein: CASSDSTSDTGELFF.

This chain connects TRBV4-1 to TRBJ2-5; TCRdb's D call, TRBD1, is unchecked because there is no DNA. CDR3 length equals 15 residues. CDR1 and CDR2 (germline): MGHRA, YSYEKL. The CDR3 reads CASSLRRGSGETQYF.

This chain connects TRBV9 to TRBJ2-7. Germline lookup yields CDR1 SGDLS and CDR2 YYNGEE. This CDR3 region has 14 residues. The CDR3 sequence is CASSVSSGAYEQYF.

V and J are TRBV30 and TRBJ2-7. CDR1 is GTSNPN and CDR2 is SVGIG in the germline V gene (reference sequence). The CDR3 loop spans 13 amino acids. This chain's CDR3 is CARDGGGLYEQYF.

The J gene is TRBJ2-7, the V gene TRBV20-1. The length of the CDR3 is 12 residues. Germline V CDR1 and CDR2: DFQATT, SNEGSKA (reference sequence). CDR3 amino acids: CSAPTDLYEQYF.

The chain is built from TRBV30 and TRBJ2-1; the TCRdb call, TRBD2, lacks DNA for checking. Germline-derived CDR1 and CDR2 are GTSNPN and SVGIG (reference sequence). This CDR3 has 15 residues. The CDR3 reads CAWSVLLDSYNEQFF. Complete variable domain (other parts from reference TRBV30 and TRBJ2-1): SQTIHQWPATLVQPVGSPLSLECTVEGTSNPNLYWYRQAAGRGLQLLFYSVGIGQISSEVPQNLSASRPQDRQFILSSKKLLLSDSGFYLCAWSVLLDSYNEQFFGPGTRLTVL.